A selection of T cell receptor beta chains follows, all from one sample in a study of T cells after yellow fever vaccination. In TCRdb, the 5' RACE reads were re-called with MiXCR into one record per CDR3 protein. The sample lists under 550,000 distinct CDR3 sequences, less than 25% occurring once. The material sequenced was PBMCs, taken approximately 22 days after the first yellow fever vaccination. The receptors here all came from a man aged 18 to 30 who received the YFV17D yellow fever vaccine. The CDR3 runs from the conserved cysteine through the conserved F or W. D genes are given only for firm matches. The size entry is marked missing in some rows and otherwise reads once, few, many or a size class.

D gene	V gene	clone size	J gene	CDR3 DNA	CDR3 protein
TRBD1	TRBV4-1	.	TRBJ1-4	TGCGCCAGCAGCCGGGGGACAGGGGATCGTGAAAAACTGTTTTTT	CASSRGTGDREKLFF
.	TRBV12-3/TRBV12-4	.	TRBJ1-6	TGTGCCAGCACCGCCTTGGCAGCTAATTCACCCCTCCACTTT	CASTALAANSPLHF
.	TRBV19	few	TRBJ2-7	TGTGCCAGTAAGGCCCAGACCAGCTCCTACGAGCAGTACTTC	CASKAQTSSYEQYF
.	TRBV11-2	.	TRBJ1-4	TGTGCCAGCAGCTTGAGCCAGACAAATGAAAAACTGTTTTTT	CASSLSQTNEKLFF
.	TRBV20-1	.	TRBJ2-3	TGCAGTGTATTCGGTCGACTGGGCGCTAGCACAGATACGCAGTATTTT	CSVFGRLGASTDTQYF
TRBD1	TRBV28	.	TRBJ1-2	TGTGCCAGCAGTGGACAGGGGTTATATGGCTACACCTTC	CASSGQGLYGYTF
.	TRBV5-1	.	TRBJ2-3	TGCGCCAGCAAGGGCGTGACCGGCACAGATACGCAGTATTTT	CASKGVTGTDTQYF
TRBD1	TRBV2	.	TRBJ1-4	TGTGCCAGCACTAGGGAACAGGGGACTAATGAAAAACTGTTTTTT	CASTREQGTNEKLFF
.	TRBV5-1	many	TRBJ1-1	TGCGCCAGCAGCTTGGGGGCGATCGGAGGCTCCGTGAATGCTTTCTTT	CASSLGAIGGSVNAFF
.	TRBV20-1	few	TRBJ2-1	TGCAGTGCTAGCGCCGGACAAAACAATGAGCAGTTCTTC	CSASAGQNNEQFF
TRBD2	TRBV10-3	few	TRBJ2-5	TGTGCCATCAGTGAGTCTGGTAGCGGGGAGGAAGAGACCCAGTACTTC	CAISESGSGEEETQYF
.	TRBV10-3	.	TRBJ2-6	TGTGCCATCAGTGAGTGGAGGGTCGACGGGGCCAACGTCCTGACTTTC	CAISEWRVDGANVLTF
.	TRBV10-3	few	TRBJ1-2	TGTGCCATCAGTGACAGGAGGGGAGGCTACACCTTC	CAISDRRGGYTF
.	TRBV7-2	.	TRBJ2-1	TGTGCCAGCAGCATTAGACAGGAAAGCTCCTACAATGAGCAGTTCTTC	CASSIRQESSYNEQFF
.	TRBV4-1	.	TRBJ1-1	TGCGCCAGCAGCCAAGATCCCATGAACACTGAAGCTTTCTTT	CASSQDPMNTEAFF
.	TRBV12-3/TRBV12-4	few	TRBJ1-5	TGTGCCAGCAAGGACGGTTGGGGCAATCAGCCCCAGCATTTT	CASKDGWGNQPQHF
.	TRBV7-2	many	TRBJ1-2	TGTGCCAGCAGCCCTACCCCCCAGGATGGCTACACCTTC	CASSPTPQDGYTF
.	TRBV6-2/TRBV6-3	.	TRBJ2-7	TGTGCCAGCAGTGGGGTGTCGACCTACGAGCAGTACTTC	CASSGVSTYEQYF
TRBD1	TRBV24-1	.	TRBJ2-2	TGTGCCACCAGTGACCGGGACAGAGGGACCGGGGAGCTGTTTTTT	CATSDRDRGTGELFF
TRBD1	TRBV6-1	few	TRBJ2-3	TGTGCCAGCAAAGGGGGACAGATCACAGATACGCAGTATTTT	CASKGGQITDTQYF
TRBD1	TRBV5-1	few	TRBJ1-2	TGCGCCACCTCCGGGGACAGGGGCGGCTACACCTTC	CATSGDRGGYTF
.	TRBV5-4	.	TRBJ2-3	TGTGCCAGCAGCGGAGGGTCGACGAGCACAGATACGCAGTATTTT	CASSGGSTSTDTQYF
.	TRBV20-1	.	TRBJ2-1	TGCAGTGCTAGAACCCTCTACAATGAGCAGTTCTTC	CSARTLYNEQFF
.	TRBV7-9	few	TRBJ1-6	TGTGCCAGCAGCCCACAGTCTTCACCCCTCCACTTT	CASSPQSSPLHF
TRBD1	TRBV9	.	TRBJ2-1	TGTGCCAGCAGCGTCAGACAGGGGATGGGGTACAATGAGCAGTTCTTC	CASSVRQGMGYNEQFF
.	TRBV6-5	.	TRBJ1-1	TGTGCCAGCAGTTACTCCGAGGTCACTGAAGCTTTCTTT	CASSYSEVTEAFF
.	TRBV18	.	TRBJ2-5	TGTGCCAGCTCACCAAGTACAGGACGGTACCAAGAGACCCAGTACTTC	CASSPSTGRYQETQYF
.	TRBV20-1	.	TRBJ1-2	TGCAGTGCTAGAGATAGACGGGTTATCTATGGCTACACCTTC	CSARDRRVIYGYTF
TRBD2	TRBV12-3/TRBV12-4	.	TRBJ2-1	TGTGCCAGCATCGGGACTAGCGGTTACAATGAGCAGTTCTTC	CASIGTSGYNEQFF
TRBD1	TRBV20-1	.	TRBJ1-1	TGCAGTGCTATTTCGCCGGGACAGGGTATTGAAGCTTTCTTT	CSAISPGQGIEAFF
.	TRBV6-6	few	TRBJ1-2	TGTGCCAGCACCCCCAGGGACTATGGCTACACCTTC	CASTPRDYGYTF
.	TRBV6-5	.	TRBJ2-7	TGTGCCAGCAGTTCCCGACGAGATTACGAGCAGTACTTC	CASSSRRDYEQYF
.	TRBV12-3/TRBV12-4	few	TRBJ1-5	TGTGCCAGCAGTTTAGGGGGGAGGGATCAGCCCCAGCATTTT	CASSLGGRDQPQHF
TRBD1	TRBV7-3	few	TRBJ2-2	TGTGCCAGCAGCTTAAAACCCCCCCTTAAAAGGGGGCCTCGGACCGGGGAGCTGTTTTTT	CASSLKPPLKRGPRTGELFF
.	TRBV3-1	.	TRBJ1-6	TGTGCCAGCAGCCAACAGCTTGGACCCCTCCACTTT	CASSQQLGPLHF
TRBD1	TRBV5-1	few	TRBJ2-1	TGCGCCAGCAGCTTGGAGACAGGGGCACTCTACAATGAGCAGTTCTTC	CASSLETGALYNEQFF